Below, 30 T cell receptor beta chains from the same sample are listed, as sequenced in a study of identical twins. TCRdb fed the 5' RACE reads into MiXCR, producing one record per CDR3 protein. The profile shows roughly 540,000 distinct CDR3 sequences, under 25% of them singletons. The same sample was also used in a study of T cells expressing NK-cell markers.

The source material was CD4+ T cells sorted from blood. These receptors came from a woman between 18 and 29 years old in good health.

This clonotype was seen only a few times. The rearrangement joins TRBV20-1 to TRBJ1-1; D is uncertain. In germline, CDR1 is DFQATT, CDR2 SNEGSKA (reference sequence). The CDR3 consists of 13 residues. The V end was cut by 6 bases, the J end by 0 bases, with 11 bases between. The DNA of the CDR3 is TGCAGTGCCCCCAAGGGTATGAACACTGAAGCTTTCTTT. Amino acids: CSAPKGMNTEAFF.

At least ten counts were recorded for this clonotype. The rearrangement uses TRBV18 and TRBJ2-7; possibly TRBD2 for D (5 bases). From germline, CDR1 is KGHSH and CDR2 LQKENI. This CDR3 comprises 14 residues. With 3 bases removed from V and 2 bases from J, the gap between germline ends came to 11 bases. CDR3 region: CASSPWTATYEQYF. Here the CDR3 DNA reads TGTGCCAGCTCACCCTGGACTGCTACCTACGAGCAGTACTTC.

The chain uses TRBV10-3 and TRBJ2-3; TRBD1 matches 8 bases. Germline V gene sequence: CDR1 ENHRY, CDR2 SYGVKD. V dropped 10 bases and J dropped 0; count of bases not matched to a gene: 9. CDR3 length equals 15 residues. CDR3 sequence reads: CATIDRGTSTDTQYF. Written as DNA, the CDR3 is TGTGCCACCATCGACAGGGGTACTAGCACAGATACGCAGTATTTT.

CDR3 DNA sequence: TGTGCCAGCAGTGATCCAAGGTTGGTTTACGAGCAGTACTTC. It is translated as CASSDPRLVYEQYF. The rearrangement links TRBV6-1 to TRBJ2-7; D gene uncertain. This CDR3 has 14 amino acids. The germline V gene has CDR1 MNHNS and CDR2 SASEGT. V lost 3 bases, J lost 4 bases, and 13 bases lay in between.

The rearrangement links TRBV7-2 to TRBJ1-1; D not certain. Germline V gene lookup returns CDR1 SGHTA and CDR2 FQGNSA. V lost 5 bases and J lost 4, with 17 bases in between. This CDR3 contains 15 residues. CDR3 DNA sequence: TGTGCCAGCAGCCCTTCTCCGATACATAGCACTGAAGCTTTCTTT. Translating it yields CASSPSPIHSTEAFF.

This clonotype was seen ten or more times. The rearrangement links TRBV29-1 to TRBJ2-3; D is undetermined. The CDR3 is 14 amino acids. Between the trimmed V and J ends, which lost 4 bases and 1 base, there was a span of 12 bases. CDR1 and CDR2 from the germline V gene are SQVTM and ANQGSEA. CDR3 sequence reads: CSVVMGFGTDTQYF. The DNA of the CDR3 is TGCAGCGTTGTTATGGGGTTCGGCACAGATACGCAGTATTTT.

The table lists this clonotype with a few counts. V is TRBV27 and J is TRBJ2-1; 7 nucleotides align to TRBD2. The CDR3 consists of 12 residues. V lost 3 bases, J lost 9 bases, and 2 bases stayed unmatched. The germline V gene encodes CDR1 MNHEY and CDR2 SMNVEV (reference sequence). The DNA for the CDR3 is TGTGCCAGCAGTTTGAGCGGGGTTGAGCAGTTCTTC. Translating gives CASSLSGVEQFF.

This chain uses TRBV20-1 with TRBJ1-4; D call uncertain. Trimming shortened V by 2 bases and J by 8 bases, and 15 bases separated the two germline ends. Germline assignment: CDR1 DFQATT and CDR2 SNEGSKA (reference sequence). This CDR3 region has 14 residues. For the CDR3, the DNA is TGCAGTGCTAGACGTGGCCGGACGAGAGAAAAACTGTTTTTT. Its protein product is CSARRGRTREKLFF.

The gene calls are TRBV5-1 and TRBJ2-1; TRBD1 agrees at 8 bases. V lost 3 bases to trimming and J lost 6 bases; unmatched junction nucleotides: 11. Germline-derived CDR1 and CDR2 are SGHRS and YFSETQ. The CDR3 contains 16 residues. The CDR3 spells CASSSVLPGQGNEQFF. The CDR3 region has the DNA TGCGCCAGCAGCTCGGTTTTACCCGGACAGGGCAATGAGCAGTTCTTC.

This chain links TRBV7-9 with TRBJ2-5, with TRBD1 identical over 9 bases. Germline-derived CDR1 and CDR2 are SEHNR and FQNEAQ (reference sequence). This CDR3 has 14 amino acids. V lost 5 bases, J lost 6 bases, and 7 bases stayed unmatched. This chain's CDR3 is CASSPPGQGQTQYF. CDR3 nucleotide sequence: TGTGCCAGCAGCCCCCCCGGACAGGGGCAGACCCAGTACTTC.

The table lists this clonotype with a count of one. The CDR3 DNA sequence: TGCGCCAGCAGTGCCACAGGGGCGGGCGAGCAGTACTTC. Translated: CASSATGAGEQYF. The chain combines TRBV5-1 with TRBJ2-7; 7 bases are a match to TRBD1. Germline-derived CDR1 and CDR2 are SGHRS and YFSETQ. Losses at the gene ends were 5 bases for V and 6 bases for J; bases not matched to a gene: 8. The CDR3 length is 13 residues.

The rearrangement joins TRBV20-1 to TRBJ2-1, with D possibly called TRBD1 or TRBD2 (6 bases each). The CDR3 contains 18 residues. Germline V lookup: CDR1 DFQATT, CDR2 SNEGSKA (reference sequence). V gave up 1 base and J gave up 0 bases, with 19 bases separating them. For the CDR3, the DNA is TGCAGTGCTAGAGGAGGGTTGTGGGGGGCCAGCTCCTACAATGAGCAGTTCTTC. It translates to CSARGGLWGASSYNEQFF.

This rearrangement joins TRBV20-1 to TRBJ2-2; no reliable D call. The ends were cut back, 0 bases at V and 6 bases at J, with 17 bases in the middle. From germline, CDR1 is DFQATT and CDR2 SNEGSKA (reference sequence). The CDR3 spans 16 residues. DNA for the CDR3: TGCAGTGCTAGAGATAGTGGTGGCTACTTCGCCGGGGAGCTGTTTTTT. Protein product: CSARDSGGYFAGELFF.

The rearrangement uses TRBV9 and TRBJ1-6; the D gene is possibly TRBD1 (5 bases). Germline V gene lookup returns CDR1 SGDLS and CDR2 YYNGEE. The germline V and J ends were trimmed by 3 bases and 10 bases, with 11 bases remaining between them. This CDR3 comprises 13 residues. The CDR3 DNA reads TGTGCCAGCAGCGGACAGAAACAGTCACCCCTCCACTTT. Its translation is CASSGQKQSPLHF.

This chain connects TRBV15 to TRBJ1-1, with unresolved D. The V gene lost 0 bases and the J gene lost 0 bases, with 8 bases spanning the gap. Germline CDR1 and CDR2: LNHNV and YYDKDF (reference sequence). The CDR3 is made up of 15 amino acids. DNA for the CDR3: TGTGCCACCAGCAGAGATCCGAGGATGAACACTGAAGCTTTCTTT. Translating it yields CATSRDPRMNTEAFF.

The V gene is TRBV25-1, the J gene TRBJ1-1; D is perhaps TRBD1 (5 bases). This CDR3 is built from 15 residues. V dropped 6 bases and J dropped 6 bases, with 20 bases sitting between them. Germline loops: CDR1 MGHDK, CDR2 SYGVNS. This CDR3 reads CASSPPEGRVAEAFF. As DNA, the CDR3 is TGTGCCAGCAGCCCCCCCGAGGGGCGGGTAGCTGAAGCTTTCTTT.

This clonotype was seen a handful of times. V and J are TRBV5-1 and TRBJ2-5; D is uncertain. V lost 5 bases, J lost 4 bases, and 9 bases lay in between. The CDR3 sequence is 12 residues long. Germline CDR1 is SGHRS and CDR2 is YFSETQ. The CDR3 sequence: CASRTPPETQYF. The CDR3 DNA follows: TGCGCCAGCAGGACGCCCCCAGAGACCCAGTACTTC.

This clonotype was seen only a few times. The rearrangement links TRBV12-3 or TRBV12-4 to TRBJ2-6; 11 bases fit TRBD1. Trimming took 8 bases from V and 2 from J; bases not matched to a gene: 8. This CDR3 has 17 amino acids. The CDR3 reads CASVRDRGIPGANVLTF. Here the CDR3 DNA reads TGTGCCAGCGTAAGGGACAGGGGGATCCCTGGGGCCAACGTCCTGACTTTC.

This clonotype appeared a few times. This chain joins TRBV12-3 or TRBV12-4 and TRBJ1-2; TRBD1 aligns across 7 bases. The CDR3 sequence is 15 residues long. J was trimmed by 1 base and V by 6 bases; bases with no gene match: 8. The CDR3 DNA sequence: TGTGCCAGCAGGGCCCGGACAGGCTTTAACTATGGCTACACCTTC. It codes for CASRARTGFNYGYTF.

V and J are TRBV6-2 or TRBV6-3 and TRBJ1-5; 9 nucleotides align to TRBD1. Germline V lookup: CDR1 MNHEY, CDR2 SVGEGT. V shed 8 bases, J shed 0 bases, and the junction held 26 bases outside the gene matches. This CDR3 comprises 22 residues. The DNA for the CDR3 is TGTGCCAGCTCTCCTCTCGGGGTGAGGGTACAGGGGGCTGCATATAGCAATCAGCCCCAGCATTTT. It specifies CASSPLGVRVQGAAYSNQPQHF.

This clonotype showed up just a few times. This sequence joins TRBV7-8 and TRBJ1-1, with a tentative D call TRBD1 (5 bases). V was pared by 4 bases and J by 7 bases, with 16 bases between. Germline CDR1 reads SGHVS; CDR2 reads FQNEAQ. This CDR3 spans 14 amino acids. CDR3 bases: TGTGCCAGCAGCTCGAGTGCAGGGCACCTTGAAGCTTTCTTT. As protein: CASSSSAGHLEAFF.

The chain carries TRBV12-3 or TRBV12-4 and TRBJ2-5; the D gene is possibly TRBD2 (6 bases). Trimming stripped 5 bases from V and 7 bases from J, with 20 bases between. The CDR3 length is 15 residues. The CDR3 bases are TGTGCCAGCAGTGGGGGACTTCGAGGTTTTGGGACCCAGTACTTC. It translates to CASSGGLRGFGTQYF.

This clonotype came up a few times. The chain recombines TRBV6-2 or TRBV6-3 with TRBJ2-1, with 12 bases fitting TRBD2. The CDR3 length is 15 residues. V was clipped by 6 bases and J by 9 bases; unmatched bases: 9. Germline CDR1 and CDR2: MNHEY and SVGEGT. CDR3 in amino acids: CASSRMPGLAGEQFF. DNA for the CDR3: TGTGCCAGCAGCCGCATGCCGGGACTAGCGGGTGAGCAGTTCTTC.

The chain couples TRBV12-3 or TRBV12-4 to TRBJ2-1, with a tentative D call TRBD2 (6 bases). Trimming removed 3 bases from V and 8 bases from J, with 11 bases in between. The CDR3 runs to 13 residues. The CDR3: CASSFGGYHEQFF. In nucleotides, the CDR3 is TGTGCCAGCAGTTTTGGGGGGTATCATGAGCAGTTCTTC.

The CDR3 protein is CAWSSQGEQFF. In DNA form, the CDR3 reads TGTGCCTGGAGCTCGCAGGGTGAGCAGTTCTTC. The chain carries TRBV30 and TRBJ2-1; a possible D gene is TRBD1 (5 bases). The CDR3 covers 11 residues. V dropped 3 bases and J dropped 9 bases, with 9 bases sitting between them. The germline V gene encodes CDR1 GTSNPN and CDR2 SVGIG (reference sequence).

This clonotype was seen at least ten times. The chain uses TRBV6-5 and TRBJ2-7; the D call may be TRBD1 or TRBD2 (5 bases each). This CDR3 spans 16 amino acids. Looked up from germline, CDR1 is MNHEY and CDR2 is SVGAGI. Trimming took off 0 bases at V and 1 base at J, with 13 bases between the two ends. The CDR3 nucleotides read TGTGCCAGCAGTTACTCCTGGGGGTCCTTTTCCTACGAGCAGTACTTC. The encoded protein is CASSYSWGSFSYEQYF.

This clonotype was detected ten times or more. CDR3 sequence reads: CSSGLGETQYF. The DNA of the CDR3 is TGCAGCTCTGGGTTAGGAGAGACCCAGTACTTC. This chain links TRBV29-1 with TRBJ2-5; D is unresolved. V was cut by 8 bases and J by 4 bases, with 11 bases left in between. CDR1 is SQVTM and CDR2 is ANQGSEA in the germline V gene. The CDR3 is made up of 11 amino acids. The complete variable domain, with remaining parts taken from reference TRBV29-1 and TRBJ2-5, reads SAVISQKPSRDICQRGTSLTIQCQVDSQVTMMFWYRQQPGQSLTLIATANQGSEATYESGFVIDKFPISRPNLTFSTLTVSNMSPEDSSIYLCSSGLGETQYFGPGTRLLVL.

This clonotype occurred many times. V usage is TRBV5-1 and J usage is TRBJ2-3, with 9 positions matching TRBD2. With 3 bases clipped from V and 0 bases from J, the junction kept 2 bases outside the gene matches. The CDR3 sequence is 15 residues long. Looked up from germline, CDR1 is SGHRS and CDR2 is YFSETQ. CDR3 sequence (DNA): TGCGCCAGCAGCTCGCTAGCGGGGAGCACAGATACGCAGTATTTT. This encodes CASSSLAGSTDTQYF.

This chain uses TRBV7-8 with TRBJ2-7; weak D call: TRBD1 (5 bases). V lost 4 bases, J lost 3 bases, and 13 bases lay in between. Germline V gives CDR1 SGHVS, CDR2 FQNEAQ. The CDR3 spans 14 residues. CDR3 bases: TGTGCCAGCAGCTCACAGGAGACAAGCTACGAGCAGTACTTC. It codes for CASSSQETSYEQYF.

This chain links TRBV12-3 or TRBV12-4 with TRBJ2-1, with 9 bases lining up with TRBD1. J gave up 9 bases and V 5 bases, and 14 bases lay outside the gene matches. The CDR3 has 16 residues. In DNA, the CDR3 is TGTGCCAGCAGTCCCAACCCCGGGACAGGGAACGTTGAGCAGTTCTTC. This gives the protein CASSPNPGTGNVEQFF.